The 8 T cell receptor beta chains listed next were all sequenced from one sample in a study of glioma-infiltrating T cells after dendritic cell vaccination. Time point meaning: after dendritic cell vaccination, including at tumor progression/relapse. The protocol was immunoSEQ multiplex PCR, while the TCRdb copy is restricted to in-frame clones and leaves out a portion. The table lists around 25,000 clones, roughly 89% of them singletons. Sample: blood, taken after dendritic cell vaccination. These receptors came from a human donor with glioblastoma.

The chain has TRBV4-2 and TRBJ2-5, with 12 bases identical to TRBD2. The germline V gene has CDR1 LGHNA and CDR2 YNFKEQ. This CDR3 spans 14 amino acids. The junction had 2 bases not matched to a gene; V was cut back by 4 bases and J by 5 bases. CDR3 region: CASSPSGGAETQYF. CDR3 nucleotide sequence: TGTGCCAGCAGCCCTAGCGGGGGGGCGGAGACCCAGTACTTC.

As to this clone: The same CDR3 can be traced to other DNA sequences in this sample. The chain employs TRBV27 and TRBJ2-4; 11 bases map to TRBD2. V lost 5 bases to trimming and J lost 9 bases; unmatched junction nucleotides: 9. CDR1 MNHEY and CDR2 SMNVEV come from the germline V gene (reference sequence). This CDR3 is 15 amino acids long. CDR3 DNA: TGTGCCAGCAGTCTTAGCGGGGGGGCCGGAGGCATTCAGTACTTC. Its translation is CASSLSGGAGGIQYF.

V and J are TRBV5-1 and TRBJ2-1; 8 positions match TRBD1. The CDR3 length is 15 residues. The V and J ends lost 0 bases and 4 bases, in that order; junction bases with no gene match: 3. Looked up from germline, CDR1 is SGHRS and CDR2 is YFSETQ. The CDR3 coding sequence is TGCGCCAGCAGCTTGGGACAGGGGAAGTACAATGAGCAGTTCTTC. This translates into CASSLGQGKYNEQFF.

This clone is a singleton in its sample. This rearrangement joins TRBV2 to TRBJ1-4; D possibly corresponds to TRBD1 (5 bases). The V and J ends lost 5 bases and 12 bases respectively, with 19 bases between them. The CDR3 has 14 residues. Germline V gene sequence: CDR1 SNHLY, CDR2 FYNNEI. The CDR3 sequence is CASSLTQVVKELFF. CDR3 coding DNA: TGTGCCAGCAGTCTTACACAGGTCGTGAAGGAACTGTTTTTT.

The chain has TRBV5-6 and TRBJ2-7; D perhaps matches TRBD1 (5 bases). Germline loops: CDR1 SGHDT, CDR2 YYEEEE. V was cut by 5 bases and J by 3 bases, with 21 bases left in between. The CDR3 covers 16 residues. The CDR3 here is CASSSNNQGWGYEQYF. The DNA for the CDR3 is TGTGCCAGCAGTTCAAACAACCAGGGTTGGGGCTACGAGCAGTACTTC.

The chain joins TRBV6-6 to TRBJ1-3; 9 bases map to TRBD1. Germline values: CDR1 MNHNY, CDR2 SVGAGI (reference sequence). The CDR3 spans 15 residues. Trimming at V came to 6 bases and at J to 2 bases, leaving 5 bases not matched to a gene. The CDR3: CASRSGTGTGNTIYF. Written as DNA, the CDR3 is TGTGCCAGCAGGTCCGGGACAGGGACTGGAAACACCATATATTTT.

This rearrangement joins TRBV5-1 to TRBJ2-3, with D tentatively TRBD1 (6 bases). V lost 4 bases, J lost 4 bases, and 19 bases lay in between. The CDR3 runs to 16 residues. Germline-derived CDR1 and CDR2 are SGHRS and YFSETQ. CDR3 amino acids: CASSPTWTDGADTQYF. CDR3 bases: TGCGCCAGCAGCCCGACCTGGACAGACGGCGCAGATACGCAGTATTTT.

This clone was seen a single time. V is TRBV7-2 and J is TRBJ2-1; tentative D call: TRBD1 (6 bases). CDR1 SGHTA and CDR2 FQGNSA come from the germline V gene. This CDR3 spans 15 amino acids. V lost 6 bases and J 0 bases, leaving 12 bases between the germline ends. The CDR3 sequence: CASRTDRSSYNEQFF. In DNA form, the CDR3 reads TGTGCCAGCAGAACAGACAGGAGCTCCTACAATGAGCAGTTCTTC.